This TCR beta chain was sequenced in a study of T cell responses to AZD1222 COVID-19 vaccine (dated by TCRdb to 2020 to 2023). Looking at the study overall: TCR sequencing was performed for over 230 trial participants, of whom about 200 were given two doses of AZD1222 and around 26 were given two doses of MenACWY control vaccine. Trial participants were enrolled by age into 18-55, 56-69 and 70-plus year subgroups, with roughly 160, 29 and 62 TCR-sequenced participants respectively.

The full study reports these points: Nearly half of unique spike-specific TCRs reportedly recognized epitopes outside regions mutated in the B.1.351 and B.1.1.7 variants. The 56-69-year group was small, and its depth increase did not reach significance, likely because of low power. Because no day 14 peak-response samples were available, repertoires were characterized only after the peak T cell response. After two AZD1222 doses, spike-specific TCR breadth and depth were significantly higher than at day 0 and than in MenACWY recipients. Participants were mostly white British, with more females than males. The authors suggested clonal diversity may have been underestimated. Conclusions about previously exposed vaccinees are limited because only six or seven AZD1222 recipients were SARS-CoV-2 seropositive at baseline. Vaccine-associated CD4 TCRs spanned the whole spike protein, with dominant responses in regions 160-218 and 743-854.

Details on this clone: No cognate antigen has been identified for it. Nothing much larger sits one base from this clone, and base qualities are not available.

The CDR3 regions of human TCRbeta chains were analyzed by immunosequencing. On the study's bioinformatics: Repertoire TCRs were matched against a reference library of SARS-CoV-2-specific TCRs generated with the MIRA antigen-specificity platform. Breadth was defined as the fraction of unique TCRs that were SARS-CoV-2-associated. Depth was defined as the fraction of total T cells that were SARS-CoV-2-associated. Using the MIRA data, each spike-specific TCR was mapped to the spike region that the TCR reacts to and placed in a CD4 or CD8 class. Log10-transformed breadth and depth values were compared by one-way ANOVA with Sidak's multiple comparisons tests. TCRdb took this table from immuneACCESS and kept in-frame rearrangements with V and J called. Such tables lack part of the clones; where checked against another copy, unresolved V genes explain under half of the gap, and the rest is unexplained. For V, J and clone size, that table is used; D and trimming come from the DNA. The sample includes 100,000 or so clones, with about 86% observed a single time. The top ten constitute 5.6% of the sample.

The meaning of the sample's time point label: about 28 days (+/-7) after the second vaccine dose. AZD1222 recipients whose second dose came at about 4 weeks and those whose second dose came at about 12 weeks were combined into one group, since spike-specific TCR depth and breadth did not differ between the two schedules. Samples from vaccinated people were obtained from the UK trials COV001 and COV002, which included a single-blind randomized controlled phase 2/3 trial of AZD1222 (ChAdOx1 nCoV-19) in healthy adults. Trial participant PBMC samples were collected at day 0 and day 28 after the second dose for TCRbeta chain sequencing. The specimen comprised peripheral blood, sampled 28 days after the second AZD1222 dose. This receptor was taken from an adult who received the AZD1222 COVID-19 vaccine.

Here is the DNA: TGTGCCAGCAGCTTTGGTGAACCGGGAAACACCATATATTTT. It is translated as CASSFGEPGNTIYF. In this chain, TRBV11-3 is recombined with TRBJ1-3; no D gene can be assigned with confidence. The CDR3 sequence holds 14 residues, the cysteine and phenylalanine included. Of the read, only the CDR3 DNA is kept; its 42 bases are in frame from base 1. V loses 3 bases of germline sequence and J loses 4 bases, and the interval between the two ends is 10 bases. Sequences SGHNT (CDR1) and YENEEA (CDR2) are obtained from the germline V gene.